These 10 T cell receptor beta chains were sequenced from one sample in a study of blood T cell repertoires in COVID-19. TCRdb keeps only in-frame clones here, not all; method: immunoSEQ multiplex PCR. The sample contains 130,000 or so clones, just under 85% of which appear only once. The sequencing sample was made of PBMCs or T cells enriched from blood (not recorded which). These receptors were obtained from a woman in her 50s with acute COVID-19.

The V gene is TRBV4-1, the J gene TRBJ2-3; 9 bases line up with TRBD2. Germline CDR1 reads MGHRA; CDR2 reads YSYEKL. V trimming: 4 bases; J trimming: 1 base; junction bases outside the gene matches: 3. The CDR3 extends over 15 amino acids. The CDR3 DNA reads as TGCGCCAGCAGCCCGAGACTAGCGGGCACAGATACGCAGTATTTT. Translating it yields CASSPRLAGTDTQYF.

The chain recombines TRBV9 with TRBJ1-1; TRBD1 might be the D (5 bases). The germline V gene has CDR1 SGDLS and CDR2 YYNGEE. The CDR3 has 14 amino acids. Trimming took off 4 bases at V and 1 base at J, with 11 bases between the two ends. The CDR3, as DNA: TGTGCCAGCAGCACGGGACTCCAGAACACTGAAGCTTTCTTT. Its translation: CASSTGLQNTEAFF.

V is TRBV13 and J is TRBJ2-7; 7 positions match TRBD2. The V segment lost 5 bases and the J segment 0 bases; nucleotides outside the gene matches: 7. The CDR3 runs 15 residues. Germline V CDR1 and CDR2: PRHDT, FYEKMQ (reference sequence). CDR3 bases: TGTGCCAGCAGCATGAACGGACTAGTCTCCTACGAGCAGTACTTC. It encodes CASSMNGLVSYEQYF.

The rearrangement joins TRBV13 to TRBJ1-3, with unresolved D. The CDR3 extends over 16 amino acids. Germline CDR1 PRHDT, CDR2 FYEKMQ (reference sequence). The V end lost 2 bases, the J end lost 0 bases, and 11 bases lay between the germline ends. The CDR3 region has the DNA TGTGCCAGCAGCTTACGACAATCGAGCTCTGGAAACACCATATATTTT. This codes for CASSLRQSSSGNTIYF.

The chain joins TRBV27 to TRBJ1-1; D is possibly TRBD1 (5 bases). Germline V gives CDR1 MNHEY, CDR2 SMNVEV (reference sequence). The CDR3 covers 15 residues. V shed 2 bases and J shed 0 bases, with 10 bases lying between them. The DNA for the CDR3 is TGTGCCAGCAGTTTAAGCCGACAGATGAACACTGAAGCTTTCTTT. Protein product: CASSLSRQMNTEAFF.

The rearrangement links TRBV19 to TRBJ1-5; D remains unclear. Germline lookup yields CDR1 LNHDA and CDR2 SQIVND (reference sequence). The length of the CDR3 is 15 residues. Trimming removed 3 bases from V and 0 bases from J, with 9 bases in between. The CDR3 region is CASSMGLISNQPQHF. In DNA form, the CDR3 reads TGTGCCAGTAGTATGGGCCTCATTAGCAATCAGCCCCAGCATTTT. Based on the CDR3 plus reference TRBV19 and TRBJ1-5, the full variable domain is DGGITQSPKYLFRKEGQNVTLSCEQNLNHDAMYWYRQDPGQGLRLIYYSQIVNDFQKGDIAEGYSVSREKKESFPLTVTSAQKNPTAFYLCASSMGLISNQPQHFGDGTRLSIL.

The rearrangement links TRBV28 to TRBJ2-1, with D possibly matching TRBD2 (12 bases). The germline V gene has CDR1 MDHEN and CDR2 SYDVKM. The ends were cut back, 8 bases at V and 7 bases at J, with 48 bases in the middle. The CDR3 covers 24 residues. CDR3: CASPPGTGGLATSGRPPLSNEQFF. CDR3 DNA sequence: TGTGCCAGCCCCCCCGGGACAGGGGGTCTTGCGACTAGCGGGAGACCCCCTTTATCTAATGAGCAGTTCTTC.

The rearrangement links TRBV28 to TRBJ1-2, with a possible D match to TRBD1 (6 bases). The CDR3 contains 16 residues. V was pared by 4 bases and J by 6 bases, with 21 bases between. In germline, CDR1 is MDHEN, CDR2 SYDVKM. CDR3 in DNA: TGTGCCAGCAGTTCACCGACAGGAGCCCTGTCGAATGGCTACACCTTC. It specifies CASSSPTGALSNGYTF.

V is TRBV25-1 and J is TRBJ1-2; a possible D gene is TRBD1 (6 bases). CDR1 MGHDK and CDR2 SYGVNS come from the germline V gene. The CDR3 extends over 14 amino acids. With 5 bases removed from V and 5 bases from J, the gap between germline ends came to 15 bases. The chain's CDR3 is CASSFTTGSYGYTF. As DNA, the CDR3 is TGTGCCAGCAGTTTCACGACAGGATCTTATGGCTACACCTTC.

The J gene is TRBJ2-1, the V gene TRBV3-1 (or the pseudogene TRBV3-2); 12 bases map to TRBD2. The CDR3 is 17 residues long. Trimming removed 1 base from V and 8 bases from J; junction bases left unmatched: 9. Germline lookup yields CDR1 LGHDT and CDR2 YNNKEL (reference sequence). The CDR3 here is CASSQGTSGTYGDEQFF. In nucleotides, the CDR3 is TGTGCCAGCAGCCAAGGGACTAGCGGGACCTATGGGGATGAGCAGTTCTTC.